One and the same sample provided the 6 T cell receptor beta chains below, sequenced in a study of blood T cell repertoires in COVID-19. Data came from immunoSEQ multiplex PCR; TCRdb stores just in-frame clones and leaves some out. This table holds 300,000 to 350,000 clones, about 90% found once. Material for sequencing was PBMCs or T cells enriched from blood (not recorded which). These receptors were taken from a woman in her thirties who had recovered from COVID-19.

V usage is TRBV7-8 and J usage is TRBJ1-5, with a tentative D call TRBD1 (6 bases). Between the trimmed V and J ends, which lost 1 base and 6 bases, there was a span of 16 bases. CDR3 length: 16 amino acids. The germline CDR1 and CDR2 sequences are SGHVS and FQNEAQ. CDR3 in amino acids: CASSLGEGGVPQPQHF. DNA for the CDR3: TGTGCCAGCAGCTTAGGAGAAGGGGGGGTACCTCAGCCCCAGCATTTT.

This CDR3 is CASSQGSSGGETQYF. The CDR3 nucleotides are TGTGCCAGCAGCCAAGGGTCTAGCGGAGGAGAGACCCAGTACTTC. This chain connects TRBV3-1 (or the pseudogene TRBV3-2) to TRBJ2-5; 7 bases are a match to TRBD2. The V gene end was trimmed by 1 base and the J gene end by 4 bases; junction bases not matched to a gene: 6. CDR1 and CDR2 from the germline V gene are LGHDT and YNNKEL (reference sequence). This CDR3 region has 15 residues.

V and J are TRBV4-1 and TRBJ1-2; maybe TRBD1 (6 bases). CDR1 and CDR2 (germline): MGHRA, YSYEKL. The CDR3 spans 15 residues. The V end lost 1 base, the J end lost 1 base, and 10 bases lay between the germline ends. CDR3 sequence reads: CASSQVTGYNYGYTF. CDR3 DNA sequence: TGCGCCAGCAGCCAAGTTACAGGGTATAACTATGGCTACACCTTC.

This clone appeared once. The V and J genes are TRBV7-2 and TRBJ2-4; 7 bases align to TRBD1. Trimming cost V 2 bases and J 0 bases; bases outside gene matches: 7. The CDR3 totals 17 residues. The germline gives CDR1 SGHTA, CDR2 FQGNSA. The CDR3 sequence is CASSLQGEGLAKNIQYF. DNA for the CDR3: TGTGCCAGCAGCTTACAGGGGGAAGGATTAGCCAAAAACATTCAGTACTTC.

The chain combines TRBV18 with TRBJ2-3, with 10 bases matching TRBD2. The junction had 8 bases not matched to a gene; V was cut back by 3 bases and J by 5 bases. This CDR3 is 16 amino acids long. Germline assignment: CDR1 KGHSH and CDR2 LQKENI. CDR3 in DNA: TGTGCCAGCTCACCCTTAGCGGGGGGCCGTGGAGATACGCAGTATTTT. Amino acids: CASSPLAGGRGDTQYF. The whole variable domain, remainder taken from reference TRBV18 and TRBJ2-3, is NAGVMQNPRHLVRRRGQEARLRCSPMKGHSHVYWYRQLPEEGLKFMVYLQKENIIDESGMPKERFSAEFPKEGPSILRIQQVVRGDSAAYFCASSPLAGGRGDTQYFGPGTRLTVL.

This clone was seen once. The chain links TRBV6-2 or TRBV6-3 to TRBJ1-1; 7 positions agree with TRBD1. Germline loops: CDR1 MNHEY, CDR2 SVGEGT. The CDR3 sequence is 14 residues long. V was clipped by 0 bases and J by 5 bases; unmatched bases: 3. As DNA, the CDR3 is TGTGCCAGCAGTTACTCTTCAGGGGGGACTGAAGCTTTCTTT. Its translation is CASSYSSGGTEAFF.